These 20 T cell receptor beta chains were all obtained from the same sample, sequenced in a study of control samples from healthy donors and cancer patients. The table came from immunoSEQ multiplex PCR; TCRdb's copy has only in-frame clones and leaves some out. The sample consists of about 12,000 clones, 94% of them appearing once. The sequenced sample consisted of PBMCs. These TCRs come from a man in his 70s with head and neck cancer.

The chain is built from TRBV3-1 (or the pseudogene TRBV3-2) and TRBJ1-2; D unclear. In germline, CDR1 is LGHDT, CDR2 YNNKEL (reference sequence). The CDR3 covers 15 residues. V lost 4 bases and J lost 6, with 18 bases in between. CDR3 protein: CASSLWDPGRDGYTF. The DNA for the CDR3 is TGTGCCAGCAGCCTCTGGGATCCAGGAAGGGATGGCTACACCTTC.

V usage is TRBV9 and J usage is TRBJ1-1; D is unresolved. Trimming took off 0 bases at V and 0 bases at J, with 6 bases between the two ends. This CDR3 comprises 14 residues. Germline CDR1 reads SGDLS; CDR2 reads YYNGEE. In DNA, the CDR3 is TGTGCCAGCAGCGTAGCAGCCCTGAACACTGAAGCTTTCTTT. It codes for CASSVAALNTEAFF. Based on the CDR3 plus reference TRBV9 and TRBJ1-1, the full variable domain is DSGVTQTPKHLITATGQRVTLRCSPRSGDLSVYWYQQSLDQGLQFLIQYYNGEERAKGNILERFSAQQFPDLHSELNLSSLELGDSALYFCASSVAALNTEAFFGQGTRLTVV.

V is TRBV2 and J is TRBJ1-4, with 10 bases matching TRBD1. CDR3 length: 13 amino acids. Trimming cost V 10 bases and J 7 bases; bases outside gene matches: 6. In germline, CDR1 is SNHLY, CDR2 FYNNEI. The CDR3 reads CATRQGATEKLFF. CDR3 sequence (DNA): TGTGCCACCCGACAGGGGGCTACTGAAAAACTGTTTTTT.

This chain joins TRBV5-1 and TRBJ2-7; a possible D gene is TRBD1 (6 bases). Germline lookup yields CDR1 SGHRS and CDR2 YFSETQ. The V end was cut by 0 bases, the J end by 4 bases, with 14 bases between. This CDR3 is 15 amino acids long. CDR3 nucleotides: TGCGCCAGCAGCTTGGAGGTAACAGGGTCATACGAGCAGTACTTC. This codes for CASSLEVTGSYEQYF.

The rearrangement uses TRBV5-1 and TRBJ1-1, with 8 bases lining up with TRBD1. Germline V lookup: CDR1 SGHRS, CDR2 YFSETQ. The CDR3 contains 15 residues. V lost 2 bases and J lost 4; bases outside the gene matches: 7. Here the CDR3 reads CASSFTGGGGTEAFF. CDR3 nucleotide sequence: TGCGCCAGCAGCTTTACAGGGGGAGGGGGCACTGAAGCTTTCTTT.

The rearrangement links TRBV4-1 to TRBJ2-2; 12 bases line up with TRBD2. V shed 1 base and J 7 bases; nucleotides not matched to a gene: 10. Per the germline V gene, CDR1 is MGHRA and CDR2 is YSYEKL. The CDR3 is 18 amino acids. The CDR3 loop is CASSQGPASGGANGELFF. The CDR3 nucleotides are TGCGCCAGCAGCCAAGGTCCGGCTAGCGGGGGGGCCAACGGGGAGCTGTTTTTT.

The V gene is TRBV6-5, the J gene TRBJ2-7; D is perhaps TRBD2 (5 bases). V was cut by 4 bases and J by 7 bases, with 11 bases left in between. CDR1 is MNHEY, CDR2 SVGAGI, per germline. The CDR3 is 12 residues long. CDR3 nucleotide sequence: TGTGCCAGCAGTTTTCGTTCGGGAGAGCAGTACTTC. It is translated as CASSFRSGEQYF.

This sequence joins TRBV11-2 and TRBJ2-2, with D unclear. The CDR3 loop spans 14 amino acids. V was cut by 3 bases and J by 0 bases, with 5 bases left in between. The germline V gene encodes CDR1 SGHAT and CDR2 FQNNGV. CDR3 amino acids: CASSLVSNTGELFF. CDR3 nucleotide sequence: TGTGCCAGCAGCTTGGTGTCGAACACCGGGGAGCTGTTTTTT.

The chain carries TRBV2 and TRBJ2-7; D remains ambiguous. CDR1 is SNHLY and CDR2 is FYNNEI in the germline V gene. This CDR3 spans 14 amino acids. Trimming removed 7 bases at V and 5 bases at J, with 18 bases between. The CDR3 here is CASTNSLERHEQYF. CDR3 bases: TGTGCCAGCACCAACTCGCTAGAGCGCCACGAGCAGTACTTC.

V and J are TRBV18 and TRBJ1-4; TRBD1 is a possible D gene (5 bases). The length of the CDR3 is 14 residues. The germline CDR1 and CDR2 sequences are KGHSH and LQKENI. Trimming took 1 base from V and 6 from J, leaving 9 bases between them. The CDR3 protein is CASSPQAGYEKLFF. The CDR3 DNA follows: TGTGCCAGCTCACCACAGGCAGGGTATGAAAAACTGTTTTTT.

The genes are TRBV27 and TRBJ1-2; D gene ambiguous. V lost 5 bases and J lost 1, with 20 bases in between. The germline V gene encodes CDR1 MNHEY and CDR2 SMNVEV (reference sequence). The CDR3 covers 17 residues. The CDR3: CASSTLGSREHNYGYTF. DNA of the CDR3: TGTGCCAGCAGTACCCTTGGGAGCCGGGAACATAACTATGGCTACACCTTC.

The chain carries TRBV6-5 and TRBJ1-2; TRBD1 agrees at 11 bases. V shed 2 bases, J shed 7 bases, and the junction held 3 bases outside the gene matches. Germline V CDR1 and CDR2: MNHEY, SVGAGI. CDR3 length equals 14 residues. The CDR3 sequence: CASSYGTGGGGYTF. The CDR3 DNA is TGTGCCAGCAGTTACGGGACAGGGGGAGGTGGCTACACCTTC.

The chain has TRBV2 and TRBJ2-1; 12 bases map to TRBD1. V dropped 4 bases and J dropped 7; count of bases not matched to a gene: 5. The germline V gene has CDR1 SNHLY and CDR2 FYNNEI. This CDR3 region has 15 residues. CDR3 nucleotides: TGTGCCAGCAGTGGGGGACAGGGGGCTAAAAATGAGCAGTTCTTC. Its protein product is CASSGGQGAKNEQFF. The full variable domain, in which reference TRBV2 and TRBJ2-1 provide the parts outside the CDR3, is EPEVTQTPSHQVTQMGQEVILRCVPISNHLYFYWYRQILGQKVEFLVSFYNNEISEKSEIFDDQFSVERPDGSNFTLKIRSTKLEDSAMYFCASSGGQGAKNEQFFGPGTRLTVL.

The V call is TRBV27, the J call TRBJ1-1, with unresolved D. V lost 8 bases and J 0 bases, leaving 10 bases between the germline ends. This CDR3 spans 13 amino acids. Germline loops: CDR1 MNHEY, CDR2 SMNVEV (reference sequence). Here the CDR3 reads CASFGFMNTEAFF. The CDR3 DNA sequence: TGTGCCAGCTTTGGATTCATGAACACTGAAGCTTTCTTT.

The V and J genes are TRBV5-4 and TRBJ1-2; TRBD1 might be the D (5 bases). CDR3 length: 13 amino acids. The germline V gene has CDR1 SGHNT and CDR2 YYREEE (reference sequence). Between the trimmed V and J ends, which lost 5 bases and 9 bases, there was a span of 17 bases. The CDR3 sequence: CASSWGGGRSYTF. The DNA for the CDR3 is TGTGCCAGCAGTTGGGGTGGGGGAAGGAGCTACACCTTC. Drawing the rest from reference TRBV5-4 and TRBJ1-2, the complete variable domain is ETGVTQSPTHLIKTRGQQVTLRCSSQSGHNTVSWYQQALGQGPQFIFQYYREEENGRGNFPPRFSGLQFPNYSSELNVNALELDDSALYLCASSWGGGRSYTFGSGTRLTVV.

The chain joins TRBV5-6 to TRBJ1-1, with a weak D call TRBD1 (6 bases). Germline V gene lookup returns CDR1 SGHDT and CDR2 YYEEEE. The CDR3 runs 16 residues. V was cut by 0 bases and J by 4 bases, with 16 bases left in between. This CDR3 reads CASSLGAGASGTEAFF. The DNA for the CDR3 is TGTGCCAGCAGCTTGGGGGCAGGGGCGTCCGGCACTGAAGCTTTCTTT. Full variable domain (missing parts from reference TRBV5-6 and TRBJ1-1): DAGVTQSPTHLIKTRGQQVTLRCSPKSGHDTVSWYQQALGQGPQFIFQYYEEEERQRGNFPDRFSGHQFPNYSSELNVNALLLGDSALYLCASSLGAGASGTEAFFGQGTRLTVV.

V and J are TRBV5-1 and TRBJ2-7; 11 nucleotides align to TRBD2. V dropped 5 bases and J dropped 6; count of bases not matched to a gene: 13. CDR1 and CDR2 (germline): SGHRS, YFSETQ. CDR3 length: 16 amino acids. CDR3 region: CASSSLLAGGNTEQYF. CDR3 nucleotide sequence: TGCGCCAGCAGTTCCCTCCTAGCGGGGGGAAACACCGAGCAGTACTTC. Using reference TRBV5-1 and TRBJ2-7 for the parts outside the CDR3, the full variable domain is KAGVTQTPRYLIKTRGQQVTLSCSPISGHRSVSWYQQTPGQGLQFLFEYFSETQRNKGNFPGRFSGRQFSNSRSEMNVSTLELGDSALYLCASSSLLAGGNTEQYFGPGTRLTVT.

The chain recombines TRBV7-9 with TRBJ2-5, with D tentatively TRBD2 (5 bases). Per the germline V gene, CDR1 is SEHNR and CDR2 is FQNEAQ (reference sequence). The ends were cut back, 3 bases at V and 5 bases at J, with 19 bases in the middle. The CDR3 extends over 16 amino acids. Here the CDR3 DNA reads TGTGCCAGCAGCTTGAGTCGGGGAACCTTGACCGAGACCCAGTACTTC. Amino acids: CASSLSRGTLTETQYF.

This rearrangement joins TRBV28 to TRBJ2-7; TRBD1 matches 7 bases. This CDR3 spans 16 amino acids. The V gene's germline CDR1 is MDHEN and CDR2 SYDVKM. V lost 5 bases to trimming and J lost 4 bases; unmatched junction nucleotides: 14. CDR3 coding DNA: TGTGCCAGCAGTCCCCGGACAGGACGCACGGGGTACGAGCAGTACTTC. It encodes CASSPRTGRTGYEQYF.

The rearrangement links TRBV3-1 (or the pseudogene TRBV3-2) to TRBJ2-5; D is unresolved. Germline V gene lookup returns CDR1 LGHDT and CDR2 YNNKEL (reference sequence). The CDR3 is 14 residues long. V was cut by 0 bases and J by 1 base, with 6 bases left in between. In DNA, the CDR3 is TGTGCCAGCAGCCAAGACACGGCCCAAGAGACCCAGTACTTC. Translating it yields CASSQDTAQETQYF.